This T cell receptor beta chain originates from a study of blood T cell repertoires in COVID-19. The repertoire was sequenced with immunoSEQ multiplex PCR; TCRdb's copy has only in-frame clones and lacks some. In the table there are about 110,000 clones, approximately 79% of which are singletons. V shed 5 bases, J shed 4 bases, and the junction held 4 bases outside the gene matches. The CDR3 runs 13 residues. V gene TRBV12-3 or TRBV12-4 combines with J gene TRBJ1-2; TRBD1 matches 7 bases. This TCR was recovered from a woman of 80 years or more with active or convalescent COVID-19. Sequenced material: peripheral blood. CDR3 in amino acids: CASSLGQIYGYTF. The CDR3 bases are TGTGCCAGCAGTCTGGGACAGATCTATGGCTACACCTTC.